These T cell receptor beta chains were read from a single sample in a study of T cell repertoires in cytomegalovirus infection. TCRdb processed the reads anew with MiXCR; each CDR3 protein has one entry. The sample has over 150,000 distinct CDR3 sequences; roughly 19% are singletons. Material for sequencing was PBMCs. The source of these receptors is a human donor in good health (CMV status not recorded). Some clones in this sample may be carry-over from other donors' samples. CDR3s include the opening cysteine and the closing phenylalanine or tryptophan. The D gene is left open where the match is weak. Clone size is stated in some rows and not others, as once, few, many or a class when expanded.

D: -; J: TRBJ1-5; size: -; V: TRBV28; DNA: TGTGCCAGCAGTTTATCGGCCCCCCATCAGCCCCAGCATTTT; CDR3: CASSLSAPHQPQHF
D: -; J: TRBJ2-3; size: -; V: TRBV15; DNA: TGTGCCACCCGCCTTTCAGGAGGTCCAGATACGCAGTATTTT; CDR3: CATRLSGGPDTQYF
D: -; J: TRBJ2-7; size: many; V: TRBV19; DNA: TGTGCCAGTAGGGAAACCGGGACGGTATCCTACGAGCAGTACTTC; CDR3: CASRETGTVSYEQYF
D: TRBD1; J: TRBJ2-1; size: many; V: TRBV7-6; DNA: TGTGCCAGCAGCCCCGGACAGGGCAAGGACAATGAGCAGTTCTTC; CDR3: CASSPGQGKDNEQFF
D: TRBD1; J: TRBJ1-5; size: -; V: TRBV28; DNA: TGTGCCAGCAGAGGGGGCCGCGACAGATCCTACAATCAGCCCCAGCATTTT; CDR3: CASRGGRDRSYNQPQHF
D: TRBD2; J: TRBJ2-3; size: few; V: TRBV7-2; DNA: TGTGCCAGCAGCGGACAAGCGGGGATCACAGATACGCAGTATTTT; CDR3: CASSGQAGITDTQYF
D: -; J: TRBJ1-2; size: few; V: TRBV28; DNA: TGTGCCAGCAGTACACCGGACGGACCGCTCTATGGCTACACCTTC; CDR3: CASSTPDGPLYGYTF
D: -; J: TRBJ2-5; size: -; V: TRBV19; DNA: TGTGCCAGTAGTATGGGCTCCGGGGGCTACGCGGCCCAGTACTTC; CDR3: CASSMGSGGYAAQYF
D: TRBD2; J: TRBJ2-7; size: -; V: TRBV6-5; DNA: TGTGCCAGCAGACCGTACACGGGACTAGCCTACGAGCAGTACTTC; CDR3: CASRPYTGLAYEQYF
D: -; J: TRBJ1-3; size: -; V: TRBV14; DNA: TGTGCCAGCAGCCATAGCCCAGGCCCTGGAAACACCATATATTTT; CDR3: CASSHSPGPGNTIYF
D: -; J: TRBJ2-6; size: few; V: TRBV4-1; DNA: TGCGCCAGCAGCCAAGATTTGGTGGCCGGGGCCAACGTCCTGACTTTC; CDR3: CASSQDLVAGANVLTF
D: TRBD2; J: TRBJ2-3; size: few; V: TRBV14; DNA: TGTGCCAGCAGCCAAGATATGACTAGCGGGAACACAGATACGCAGTATTTT; CDR3: CASSQDMTSGNTDTQYF
D: TRBD1; J: TRBJ2-7; size: -; V: TRBV11-2; DNA: TGTGCCAGCAGCCTTAACATAAAGCGGCCAGGGGGCCCAGCTTACGAGCAGTACTTC; CDR3: CASSLNIKRPGGPAYEQYF
D: -; J: TRBJ2-7; size: -; V: TRBV5-1; DNA: TGCGCCAGCAGCGTCCAGGGCGCCCTGCACGAGCAGTACTTC; CDR3: CASSVQGALHEQYF
D: -; J: TRBJ1-1; size: -; V: TRBV19; DNA: TGTGCCAGTAGTATAGTAGGAGGGGAAGGCACTGAAGCTTTCTTT; CDR3: CASSIVGGEGTEAFF
D: -; J: TRBJ2-7; size: many; V: TRBV28; DNA: TGTGCCAGTGGACTCTCACAAGCCTACGAGCAGTACTTC; CDR3: CASGLSQAYEQYF
D: -; J: TRBJ1-2; size: few; V: TRBV5-5; DNA: TGTGCCAGCAGCAAGGACAGAAACTATGGCTACACCTTC; CDR3: CASSKDRNYGYTF
D: -; J: TRBJ1-1; size: -; V: TRBV4-1; DNA: TGCGCCAGCAGCCAAGATGGGGACATAACCCTCCCTGAAGCTTTCTTT; CDR3: CASSQDGDITLPEAFF
D: -; J: TRBJ2-5; size: many; V: TRBV7-3; DNA: TGTGCCAGCAGCGCAAAAAGGTCAGGGGAGACCCAGTACTTC; CDR3: CASSAKRSGETQYF
D: -; J: TRBJ1-1; size: many; V: TRBV7-2; DNA: TGTGCCAGCAGCTTAGCGGGGAACACTGAAGCTTTCTTT; CDR3: CASSLAGNTEAFF
D: TRBD1; J: TRBJ1-1; size: -; V: TRBV4-1; DNA: TGCGCCAGCAGCCAAGGGCTGCAGGGGGGCACTGAAGCTTTCTTT; CDR3: CASSQGLQGGTEAFF
D: TRBD2; J: TRBJ2-3; size: -; V: TRBV19; DNA: TGTGCCACAGCCTTTGCGGGGGTGGGCACAGATACGCAGTATTTT; CDR3: CATAFAGVGTDTQYF
D: -; J: TRBJ2-2; size: many; V: TRBV15; DNA: TGTGCCACCAGCAGAGATCCCCCCGGGGAGCTGTTTTTT; CDR3: CATSRDPPGELFF
D: TRBD1; J: TRBJ1-6; size: few; V: TRBV5-5; DNA: TGTGCCAGCAGCTCGACCGGGACAGCCAATTCACCCCTCCACTTT; CDR3: CASSSTGTANSPLHF
D: -; J: TRBJ1-1; size: many; V: TRBV11-2; DNA: TGTGCCAGCAGCTTGGACACCTTGAACACTGAAGCTTTCTTT; CDR3: CASSLDTLNTEAFF
D: -; J: TRBJ2-3; size: -; V: TRBV11-2; DNA: TGTGCCAGCAGCTTAGGAGGTAACCCTGCGCAGTATTTT; CDR3: CASSLGGNPAQYF
D: TRBD1; J: TRBJ1-2; size: -; V: TRBV28; DNA: TGTGCCAGCAGTTTCCCCCGGGGACAGGGCCTTGGCTACACCTTC; CDR3: CASSFPRGQGLGYTF
D: TRBD1; J: TRBJ1-5; size: -; V: TRBV19; DNA: TGTGCCAGTACTCTGGGGACAGGGGGCAATCAGCCCCAGCATTTT; CDR3: CASTLGTGGNQPQHF
D: TRBD1; J: TRBJ2-1; size: -; V: TRBV12-5; DNA: TGTGCTAGTGGAACGGGACAGGGGAATTCCTACAATGAGCAGTTCTTC; CDR3: CASGTGQGNSYNEQFF
D: -; J: TRBJ2-3; size: -; V: TRBV10-3; DNA: TGTGCCATCAGTGGGGATGGGACAGATACGCAGTATTTT; CDR3: CAISGDGTDTQYF
D: -; J: TRBJ1-2; size: few; V: TRBV27; DNA: TGTGCCAGCACGGGGGGGCTCCGAGCTGGCTACACCTTC; CDR3: CASTGGLRAGYTF
D: -; J: TRBJ2-3; size: -; V: TRBV19; DNA: TGTGCCAGTAGTATACAGCGGAACACAGATACGCAGTATTTT; CDR3: CASSIQRNTDTQYF
D: -; J: TRBJ2-7; size: -; V: TRBV27; DNA: TGTGCCAGCAGTTTATCGATGCCAGAGTACGAGCAGTACTTC; CDR3: CASSLSMPEYEQYF
D: TRBD2; J: TRBJ2-3; size: few; V: TRBV5-1; DNA: TGCGCCAGCAGCTCAACCATAGCGGGGGGCTCCTCGGATACGCAGTATTTT; CDR3: CASSSTIAGGSSDTQYF
D: -; J: TRBJ1-2; size: -; V: TRBV28; DNA: TGTGCCAGCGGCCCCCCTCGAGGCTACACCTTC; CDR3: CASGPPRGYTF
D: TRBD2; J: TRBJ2-1; size: few; V: TRBV7-2; DNA: TGTGCCAGCAGCACGGGGGGCGGGAGGGGGTCGCACAATGAGCAGTTCTTC; CDR3: CASSTGGGRGSHNEQFF
D: -; J: TRBJ1-5; size: few; V: TRBV20-1; DNA: TGCAGTGCTAGAGTTCACAATCAGCCCCAGCATTTT; CDR3: CSARVHNQPQHF
D: TRBD1; J: TRBJ2-1; size: -; V: TRBV7-6; DNA: TGTGCCAGCAGCTTAAGGACAGGGGGCGATGAGCAGTTCTTC; CDR3: CASSLRTGGDEQFF
D: -; J: TRBJ1-3; size: -; V: TRBV3-1; DNA: TGTGCCAGCAGCTTTCGGACACGATCCTCTGGAAACACCATATATTTT; CDR3: CASSFRTRSSGNTIYF
D: -; J: TRBJ1-2; size: -; V: TRBV6-1; DNA: TGTGCCAGCAGTGAACGCCCGACGAGCTATGGCTACACCTTC; CDR3: CASSERPTSYGYTF
D: -; J: TRBJ2-7; size: -; V: TRBV5-1; DNA: TGCGCCAGCAGCTTGGTATCCAGCCCTAGCGAGCAGTACTTC; CDR3: CASSLVSSPSEQYF
D: -; J: TRBJ1-2; size: -; V: TRBV4-2; DNA: TGTGCCAGCAGCCAAGATCGGGTTCCGGGGGGCTACACCTTC; CDR3: CASSQDRVPGGYTF
D: -; J: TRBJ2-3; size: -; V: TRBV5-4; DNA: TGTGCCAGCAGGACTCCTAGCACAGATACGCAGTATTTT; CDR3: CASRTPSTDTQYF
D: -; J: TRBJ2-4; size: -; V: TRBV28; DNA: TGTGCCAGCAGTTTGATTAGGGAATCCGTCAAAAACATTCAGTACTTC; CDR3: CASSLIRESVKNIQYF
D: TRBD1; J: TRBJ2-7; size: few; V: TRBV7-2; DNA: TGTGCCAGCAGCTTACAGGGGGCCGTGTACGAGCAGTACTTC; CDR3: CASSLQGAVYEQYF
D: -; J: TRBJ1-3; size: few; V: TRBV19; DNA: TGTGCCAGTAGTCCTTACCGGGAGGCTTGGACCATATATTTT; CDR3: CASSPYREAWTIYF
D: -; J: TRBJ1-6; size: many; V: TRBV19; DNA: TGTGCCAGTAGTAGAGGGGAAAATAATTCACCCCTCCACTTT; CDR3: CASSRGENNSPLHF
D: -; J: TRBJ2-1; size: -; V: TRBV28; DNA: TGTGCCAGCAGTCCCGTTGGGACTTACAATGAGCAGTTCTTC; CDR3: CASSPVGTYNEQFF
D: TRBD1; J: TRBJ2-1; size: many; V: TRBV12-3/TRBV12-4; DNA: TGTGCCAGCAGTTTAATGGACAGGGTGAATGAGCAGTTCTTC; CDR3: CASSLMDRVNEQFF
D: -; J: TRBJ2-7; size: few; V: TRBV12-3/TRBV12-4; DNA: TGTGCCAGCAGTGATACGGGCTACGAGCAGTACTTC; CDR3: CASSDTGYEQYF
D: -; J: TRBJ2-7; size: -; V: TRBV7-9; DNA: TGTGCCAGCAGCTTAAGAGTGGCCGATGACGAGCAGTACTTC; CDR3: CASSLRVADDEQYF
D: -; J: TRBJ2-7; size: few; V: TRBV5-1; DNA: TGCGCCAGCAGCTTGTTTCAGGGGACCGAGCAGTACTTC; CDR3: CASSLFQGTEQYF
D: -; J: TRBJ1-6; size: many; V: TRBV7-3; DNA: TGTGCCAGCAGCTTAGACCACTTT; CDR3: CASSLDHF